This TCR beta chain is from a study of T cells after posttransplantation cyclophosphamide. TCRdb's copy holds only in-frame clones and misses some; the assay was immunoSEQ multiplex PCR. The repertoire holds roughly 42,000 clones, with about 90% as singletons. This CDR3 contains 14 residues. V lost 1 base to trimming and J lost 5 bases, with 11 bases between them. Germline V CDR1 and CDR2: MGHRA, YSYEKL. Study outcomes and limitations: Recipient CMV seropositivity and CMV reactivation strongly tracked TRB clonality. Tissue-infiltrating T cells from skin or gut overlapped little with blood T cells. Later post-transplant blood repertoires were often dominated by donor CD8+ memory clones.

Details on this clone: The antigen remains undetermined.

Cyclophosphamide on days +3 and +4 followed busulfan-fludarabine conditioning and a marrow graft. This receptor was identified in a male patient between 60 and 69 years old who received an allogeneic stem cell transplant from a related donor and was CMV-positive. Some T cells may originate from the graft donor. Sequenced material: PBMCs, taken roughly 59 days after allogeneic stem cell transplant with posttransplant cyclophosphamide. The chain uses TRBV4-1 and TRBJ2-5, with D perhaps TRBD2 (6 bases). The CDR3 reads CASSQVSGDETQYF. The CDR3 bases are TGCGCCAGCAGCCAAGTATCGGGGGACGAGACCCAGTACTTC.